What follows are 11 T cell receptor beta chains derived from one specimen sequenced in a study of cytomegalovirus exposure and HLA in healthy donors. Vbeta (60) and Jbeta (13) primers were used in the PCR. Assay used: immunoSEQ multiplex PCR; TCRdb lists only in-frame clones, some missing. The sample has about 160,000 clones. Source material: PBMCs. The receptors stem from a man between 25 and 39 years old in good health and CMV-seronegative.

The gene calls are TRBV4-2 and TRBJ2-7, with 8 bases fitting TRBD2. The CDR3 sequence is 17 residues long. V lost 0 bases and J lost 1; bases outside the gene matches: 8. CDR1 is LGHNA, CDR2 YNFKEQ, per germline. The CDR3 spells CASSQEGASGLSYEQYF. The CDR3 DNA is TGTGCCAGCAGCCAAGAAGGGGCTAGCGGGCTTTCCTACGAGCAGTACTTC.

The genes are TRBV5-1 and TRBJ2-3, with TRBD2 identical over 7 bases. Germline values: CDR1 SGHRS, CDR2 YFSETQ. CDR3 length: 14 residues. Trimming cost V 5 bases and J 4 bases; bases outside gene matches: 7. Here the CDR3 reads CASSPGLGADTQYF. The CDR3 region has the DNA TGCGCCAGCAGTCCCGGACTAGGAGCAGATACGCAGTATTTT.

This sequence joins TRBV12-5 and TRBJ2-3; 11 bases align to TRBD2. Per germline, CDR1 LGHNT and CDR2 FRNRAP. The length of the CDR3 is 16 residues. The V segment lost 1 base and the J segment 4 bases; nucleotides outside the gene matches: 4. In DNA, the CDR3 is TGTGCTAGTGGTTTGGGCCTAGCGGGAGGTGCAGATACGCAGTATTTT. This sequence encodes CASGLGLAGGADTQYF.

The chain uses TRBV18 and TRBJ1-1, with D possibly matching TRBD1 (6 bases). Trimming pared 6 bases from V and 1 base from J, leaving 15 bases between. CDR3 length equals 15 residues. Germline-derived CDR1 and CDR2 are KGHSH and LQKENI. The CDR3 spells CASSPRQATNTEAFF. CDR3 DNA sequence: TGTGCCAGCTCCCCAAGACAGGCTACGAACACTGAAGCTTTCTTT.

V and J are TRBV29-1 and TRBJ2-3, with TRBD2 matching over 9 bases. The junction had 7 bases not matched to a gene; V was cut back by 2 bases and J by 1 base. The CDR3 spans 16 residues. The germline V gene encodes CDR1 SQVTM and CDR2 ANQGSEA. Written as DNA, the CDR3 is TGCAGCGTTGAAAGATTAGCGGGAGCCGGCACAGATACGCAGTATTTT. It specifies CSVERLAGAGTDTQYF.

The chain recombines TRBV5-4 with TRBJ1-2; 7 bases match TRBD1. CDR3 size: 16 residues. Germline V gene sequence: CDR1 SGHNT, CDR2 YYREEE (reference sequence). Trimming cost V 0 bases and J 3 bases; bases outside gene matches: 8. Here the CDR3 reads CASSLGQGQSDYGYTF. CDR3 nucleotide sequence: TGTGCCAGCAGCTTGGGACAGGGTCAAAGCGACTATGGCTACACCTTC.

This chain joins TRBV18 and TRBJ1-1; 9 nucleotides match TRBD1. The CDR3 sequence is 15 residues long. The ends lost 3 bases at V and 1 base at J; junction bases unmatched: 3. Germline V CDR1 and CDR2: KGHSH, LQKENI. CDR3 sequence reads: CASSPGQGANTEAFF. In nucleotides, the CDR3 is TGTGCCAGCTCACCGGGACAGGGAGCGAACACTGAAGCTTTCTTT.

The V and J genes are TRBV29-1 and TRBJ2-7; maybe TRBD1 (6 bases). Trimming left V 1 base short and J 6 bases short, with 13 bases between. The CDR3 is 13 residues long. Looked up from germline, CDR1 is SQVTM and CDR2 is ANQGSEA. DNA of the CDR3: TGCAGCGTTGAAGGCCTGGGACACCGCGAGCAGTACTTC. Protein product: CSVEGLGHREQYF.

The chain is built from TRBV2 and TRBJ1-5; 7 bases are shared with TRBD1. Germline values: CDR1 SNHLY, CDR2 FYNNEI. The CDR3 sequence is 14 residues long. V lost 6 bases and J lost 7; bases outside the gene matches: 9. DNA for the CDR3: TGTGCCAGCAGCGGTGACAGGGATGGACAGCCCCAGCATTTT. It is translated as CASSGDRDGQPQHF.

The chain employs TRBV6-5 and TRBJ2-1; 7 bases are a match to TRBD2. The germline V gene has CDR1 MNHEY and CDR2 SVGAGI. This CDR3 is built from 15 residues. The V gene end was trimmed by 6 bases and the J gene end by 0 bases; junction bases not matched to a gene: 5. The CDR3 loop is CASSRGLSSYNEQFF. CDR3 in DNA: TGTGCCAGCAGCCGGGGACTAAGCTCCTACAATGAGCAGTTCTTC.

CDR3 nucleotide sequence: TGTGCCAGTAGTCCCCGGACAGGGGGAACGTATGAGCAGTTCTTC. It translates to CASSPRTGGTYEQFF. This chain joins TRBV19 and TRBJ2-1; 10 bases fit TRBD1. The CDR3 consists of 15 residues. V lost 5 bases to trimming and J lost 8 bases; unmatched junction nucleotides: 9. Germline V CDR1 and CDR2: LNHDA, SQIVND (reference sequence).